This T cell receptor beta chain was documented in a study of blood T cell repertoires in COVID-19. Study context: Collection of acute and convalescent COVID-19 samples took place in the United States, Italy and Spain.

In the study's own analysis: Reference gene primer amplification gave nucleated cell count estimates. Libraries were prepared by immunoSEQ multiplex PCR; TCRdb keeps only in-frame clonotypes and omits some of them. That table furnishes V, J and clone size, whereas the DNA furnished D and trimming. Found here are about 59,000 clones, about nine tenths of them singletons; the top ten hold around 9%. CDR1 and CDR2 (germline): SGHDT, YYEEEE. The ends lost 1 base at V and 2 bases at J; junction bases unmatched: 6. The CDR3 is 16 residues long. The V and J genes are TRBV5-6 and TRBJ2-7; 10 nucleotides match TRBD1. The clonotype was recovered from a human donor in a cohort sampled during active COVID-19. Material for sequencing was peripheral blood. CDR3 sequence reads: CASSLIGGQGAYEQYF. The CDR3 nucleotides read TGTGCCAGCAGCTTGATCGGCGGACAGGGGGCCTACGAGCAGTACTTC.